This record concerns one T cell receptor beta chain sequence. As yet, its antigen is unknown. V was pared by 0 bases and J by 0 bases, with 7 bases between. CDR1 SGHNT and CDR2 YYREEE come from the germline V gene (reference sequence). The CDR3 is made up of 14 amino acids. Profiled with immunoSEQ multiplex PCR; TCRdb holds only in-frame clones, not every one. Among about 310,000 clones listed, roughly 86% were seen once. This specimen comes from a study of cytomegalovirus exposure and HLA in healthy donors. Study-wide results and caveats: Cytomegalovirus-associated TCR beta chains were listed, numbering roughly 150.

V is TRBV5-4 and J is TRBJ2-7, with D perhaps TRBD1 (5 bases). This clonotype was obtained from a man younger than 40 in good health and CMV-seronegative. The sample was PBMCs. In DNA, the CDR3 is TGTGCCAGCAGCTTGGACAGGAACTCCTACGAGCAGTACTTC. Translating gives CASSLDRNSYEQYF. The whole variable domain, filled in from reference TRBV5-4 and TRBJ2-7, reads ETGVTQSPTHLIKTRGQQVTLRCSSQSGHNTVSWYQQALGQGPQFIFQYYREEENGRGNFPPRFSGLQFPNYSSELNVNALELDDSALYLCASSLDRNSYEQYFGPGTRLTVT.